The next 14 T cell receptor beta chains were all read from a single sample in a study of T cell responses to AZD1222 COVID-19 vaccine. Repertoires were generated with immunoSEQ multiplex PCR, while TCRdb's copy carries only in-frame clones and drops some. The table lists 150,000 to 200,000 clones, roughly 92% of them singletons. The sequencing used peripheral blood, collected 28 days after the second dose of the MenACWY control vaccine. Receptors were obtained from an adult who received the MenACWY meningococcal vaccine as a control.

This clone was found once. The V call is TRBV6-2 or TRBV6-3, the J call TRBJ2-5; D ambiguous. There are 17 residues in the CDR3. V was pared by 5 bases and J by 7 bases, with 26 bases between. CDR1 and CDR2 from the germline V gene are MNHEY and SVGEGT. The CDR3 DNA is TGTGCCAGCAGTCCGGCGACGAGAACAAGAGACCCGGGGACCCAGTACTTC. This encodes CASSPATRTRDPGTQYF.

This chain's CDR3 is CASSSDREPNEKLFF. The DNA for the CDR3 is TGTGCCAGCTCATCAGACAGGGAGCCTAATGAAAAACTGTTTTTT. V gene TRBV18 combines with J gene TRBJ1-4, with 7 bases lining up with TRBD1. Germline-derived CDR1 and CDR2 are KGHSH and LQKENI. The V and J ends lost 5 bases and 3 bases, in that order; junction bases with no gene match: 6. The CDR3 is 15 residues long. The variable domain in full, with the rest retrieved from reference TRBV18 and TRBJ1-4, is NAGVMQNPRHLVRRRGQEARLRCSPMKGHSHVYWYRQLPEEGLKFMVYLQKENIIDESGMPKERFSAEFPKEGPSILRIQQVVRGDSAAYFCASSSDREPNEKLFFGSGTQLSVL.

V and J are TRBV20-1 and TRBJ2-1; D remains ambiguous. CDR1 DFQATT and CDR2 SNEGSKA come from the germline V gene (reference sequence). Trimming shortened V by 3 bases and J by 3 bases, and 3 bases separated the two germline ends. CDR3 length equals 11 residues. CDR3 amino acids: CSASLYNEQFF. The CDR3 DNA follows: TGCAGTGCTAGTCTCTACAATGAGCAGTTCTTC.

V gene TRBV27 combines with J gene TRBJ1-2; possibly TRBD1 for D (6 bases). V lost 0 bases, J lost 3 bases, and 8 bases lay in between. Looked up from germline, CDR1 is MNHEY and CDR2 is SMNVEV (reference sequence). The length of the CDR3 is 14 residues. This CDR3 is CASSLSGTYYGYTF. CDR3 bases: TGTGCCAGCAGTTTATCCGGGACATACTATGGCTACACCTTC.

The chain joins TRBV16 to TRBJ1-2; D may be TRBD1 (5 bases). The V end was cut by 0 bases, the J end by 0 bases, with 8 bases between. Germline CDR1 is KGHSY and CDR2 is FQNENV. The length of the CDR3 is 15 residues. The CDR3 nucleotides are TGTGCCAGCAGCCAATCGTCCAGGGCTAACTATGGCTACACCTTC. Protein product: CASSQSSRANYGYTF.

Only one count was recorded for this clone. The V gene is TRBV18, the J gene TRBJ1-5; 9 bases match TRBD1. J gave up 2 bases and V 2 bases, and 7 bases lay outside the gene matches. Germline lookup yields CDR1 KGHSH and CDR2 LQKENI. The CDR3 consists of 17 residues. The CDR3: CASSPGTGLFGNQPQHF. CDR3 coding DNA: TGTGCCAGCTCACCAGGGACAGGGTTGTTCGGCAATCAGCCCCAGCATTTT. The full variable domain, with the rest looked up from reference TRBV18 and TRBJ1-5, is NAGVMQNPRHLVRRRGQEARLRCSPMKGHSHVYWYRQLPEEGLKFMVYLQKENIIDESGMPKERFSAEFPKEGPSILRIQQVVRGDSAAYFCASSPGTGLFGNQPQHFGDGTRLSIL.

The chain couples TRBV10-3 to TRBJ1-2; tentative D call: TRBD1 (6 bases). CDR3 length: 13 residues. V was pared by 11 bases and J by 5 bases, with 18 bases between. Germline CDR1 and CDR2: ENHRY and SYGVKD. The CDR3 spells CAVTTGGSYGYTF. The CDR3 DNA reads TGTGCCGTCACGACAGGCGGGAGTTATGGCTACACCTTC.

The chain recombines TRBV28 with TRBJ2-3; 12 nucleotides agree with TRBD2. Germline values: CDR1 MDHEN, CDR2 SYDVKM. The CDR3 has 16 residues. J was trimmed by 2 bases and V by 2 bases; bases with no gene match: 2. The CDR3: CASSLPSGRATDTQYF. CDR3 sequence (DNA): TGTGCCAGCAGTTTACCTAGCGGGAGGGCCACAGATACGCAGTATTTT.

The rearrangement joins TRBV7-8 to TRBJ2-7; D could derive from TRBD1 or TRBD2 (5 bases each). The CDR3 has 14 residues. V lost 3 bases to trimming and J lost 6 bases, with 15 bases between them. CDR1 and CDR2 from the germline V gene are SGHVS and FQNEAQ. CDR3 sequence reads: CASSFRISGSEQYF. DNA of the CDR3: TGTGCCAGCAGCTTCCGGATATCAGGGAGCGAGCAGTACTTC.

V and J are TRBV10-3 and TRBJ1-1; the D is unclear. V shed 2 bases and J shed 11 bases, with 9 bases lying between them. CDR1 is ENHRY, CDR2 SYGVKD, per germline. The CDR3 sequence is 11 residues long. This chain's CDR3 is CAISERSGAFF. CDR3 nucleotide sequence: TGTGCCATCAGTGAGCGGAGTGGGGCTTTCTTT.

The chain links TRBV11-2 to TRBJ1-2; 7 bases are shared with TRBD1. V shed 4 bases and J 4 bases; nucleotides not matched to a gene: 9. This CDR3 contains 15 residues. CDR1 and CDR2 from the germline V gene are SGHAT and FQNNGV. The CDR3 region is CASSSPTGSVYGYTF. CDR3 nucleotide sequence: TGTGCCAGCAGCTCCCCGACAGGGTCGGTCTATGGCTACACCTTC.

The rearrangement uses TRBV9 and TRBJ1-1, with 10 nucleotides matching TRBD1. Germline CDR1 SGDLS, CDR2 YYNGEE. V was clipped by 4 bases and J by 6 bases; unmatched bases: 6. This CDR3 has 14 residues. The chain's CDR3 is CASSPRDRGAEAFF. DNA of the CDR3: TGTGCCAGCAGCCCACGGGACAGGGGTGCTGAAGCTTTCTTT.

The V gene is TRBV7-2, the J gene TRBJ2-1; the match to TRBD2 covers 11 bases. From germline, CDR1 is SGHTA and CDR2 FQGNSA. J was trimmed by 4 bases and V by 5 bases; bases with no gene match: 10. This CDR3 comprises 17 residues. As DNA, the CDR3 is TGTGCCAGCAGCCCTCTGCTAGCGGGAGGTCGGTACAATGAGCAGTTCTTC. It yields the protein CASSPLLAGGRYNEQFF.

V gene TRBV23-1 combines with J gene TRBJ2-7; tentative D call: TRBD2 (6 bases). TRBV23-1 is an ORF for which the function is uncertain. The CDR3 loop spans 17 amino acids. V was shortened by 2 bases and J by 0 bases, with 17 bases between the two germline ends. This CDR3 is CASSQASRDSDSYEQYF. DNA for the CDR3: TGCGCCAGCAGTCAAGCTTCCCGGGACTCTGACTCCTACGAGCAGTACTTC.